One sample yielded the 17 T cell receptor beta chains listed below, sequenced in a study of blood T cells in healthy people across ages. Together with a sample-barcoded 5' primer, a J-beta primer mix was included in a second PCR lasting about 7 to 12 cycles. TCRdb re-called the 5' RACE reads with MiXCR, one entry per CDR3 protein. The repertoire has about 400,000 distinct CDR3 sequences, about half of them found once; the top ten carry around 53%. The sequencing sample was made of blood. The receptor source for this set is a man between 60 and 75 years old in good health.

The genes are TRBV20-1 and TRBJ1-2; D not resolved. V was clipped by 3 bases and J by 4 bases, with 9 bases between them. CDR3 length: 12 residues. Per the germline V gene, CDR1 is DFQATT and CDR2 is SNEGSKA (reference sequence). The CDR3 bases are TGCAGTGCTAGGAGTACAGCCTATGGCTACACCTTC. Its translation is CSARSTAYGYTF.

This clonotype was observed a single time. The chain carries TRBV7-2 and TRBJ2-5; 10 bases align to TRBD2. The CDR3 loop spans 15 amino acids. CDR1 is SGHTA and CDR2 is FQGNSA in the germline V gene. V was pared by 5 bases and J by 3 bases, with 6 bases of the junction left unmatched. CDR3 sequence: CASSRLAGAEETQYF. Here the CDR3 DNA reads TGTGCCAGCAGCCGTCTAGCGGGGGCAGAAGAGACCCAGTACTTC. Full variable domain (outside the CDR3, taken from reference TRBV7-2 and TRBJ2-5): GAGVSQSPSNKVTEKGKDVELRCDPISGHTALYWYRQSLGQGLEFLIYFQGNSAPDKSGLPSDRFSAERTGGSVSTLTIQRTQQEDSAVYLCASSRLAGAEETQYFGPGTRLLVL.

This clonotype was seen only a few times. The J gene is TRBJ2-3, the V gene TRBV4-2, with 11 nucleotides matching TRBD2. V trimming: 2 bases; J trimming: 2 bases; junction bases outside the gene matches: 6. This CDR3 region has 17 residues. The germline V gene encodes CDR1 LGHNA and CDR2 YNFKEQ. DNA of the CDR3: TGTGCCAGCAGCCAAAGGCTAGCGGGGGGCACCACAGATACGCAGTATTTT. It codes for CASSQRLAGGTTDTQYF.

The sample holds one count of this clonotype. The CDR3, as DNA: TGTGCCAGCAGGGGGACACTGAGCACAGATACGCAGTATTTT. It encodes CASRGTLSTDTQYF. This sequence joins TRBV28 and TRBJ2-3; tentative D call: TRBD1 (6 bases). Per germline, CDR1 MDHEN and CDR2 SYDVKM. The CDR3 consists of 14 residues. Deletions cut 6 bases from V and 0 bases from J, with 10 bases between.

The chain is built from TRBV6-5 and TRBJ2-7; 7 positions match TRBD2. CDR1 MNHEY and CDR2 SVGAGI come from the germline V gene. The CDR3 is 14 amino acids. V lost 1 base and J lost 4; bases outside the gene matches: 4. In DNA form, the CDR3 reads TGTGCCAGCAGTTACTGGCGGGGGAGTTACGAGCAGTACTTC. Translated, it gives CASSYWRGSYEQYF.

The chain couples TRBV20-1 to TRBJ2-1, with unresolved D. The CDR3 is 14 amino acids. V lost 4 bases, J lost 1 base, and 11 bases lay in between. Germline loops: CDR1 DFQATT, CDR2 SNEGSKA (reference sequence). The CDR3 nucleotides are TGCAGTGCTATACGTGGGGTTTCCTACAATGAGCAGTTCTTC. Translated: CSAIRGVSYNEQFF.

The rearrangement joins TRBV11-3 to TRBJ2-7; D unclear. Germline CDR1 SGHNT, CDR2 YENEEA. Trimming removed 2 bases at V and 7 bases at J, with 12 bases between. This CDR3 has 13 residues. CDR3 in amino acids: CASSLSSNNEQYF. The CDR3 DNA follows: TGTGCCAGCAGCTTAAGTTCAAACAATGAGCAGTACTTC.

V gene TRBV10-3 combines with J gene TRBJ1-2; D gene uncertain. The germline gives CDR1 ENHRY, CDR2 SYGVKD. The CDR3 length is 14 residues. With 2 bases removed from V and 6 bases from J, the gap between germline ends came to 13 bases. The CDR3 DNA is TGTGCCATCAGTGAGGCCTCATTTGAGAATGGCTACACCTTC. It translates to CAISEASFENGYTF.

This chain joins TRBV28 and TRBJ1-6; D not certain. This CDR3 comprises 14 residues. Germline V gene lookup returns CDR1 MDHEN and CDR2 SYDVKM. The V end lost 4 bases, the J end lost 9 bases, and 13 bases lay between the germline ends. CDR3 loop: CASSWTELASPLHF. The CDR3 region has the DNA TGTGCCAGCAGTTGGACCGAGCTCGCTTCACCCCTCCACTTT.

V is TRBV28 and J is TRBJ2-7; weak D call: TRBD2 (6 bases). The J call may not be correct, given that the DNA end is closer to TRBJ2-5. CDR3 length equals 13 residues. Per the germline V gene, CDR1 is MDHEN and CDR2 is SYDVKM. The CDR3 is CASRSGGAETQYF. The CDR3 DNA is TGTGCCAGCAGATCCGGGGGAGCCGAGACCCAGTACTTC.

This clonotype was recorded once. J is TRBJ2-3 and V is TRBV6-6; 12 bases agree with TRBD2. Losses at the gene ends were 5 bases for V and 4 bases for J; bases not matched to a gene: 10. The germline gives CDR1 MNHNY, CDR2 SVGAGI (reference sequence). The CDR3 covers 17 residues. The DNA of the CDR3 is TGTGCCAGCAGTCGTAGACTAGCGGGAGTTCAGGCAGATACGCAGTATTTT. Translated, it gives CASSRRLAGVQADTQYF.

V and J are TRBV5-1 and TRBJ2-7; D is unclear. Trimming removed 2 bases at V and 0 bases at J, with 9 bases between. This CDR3 spans 14 amino acids. Germline-derived CDR1 and CDR2 are SGHRS and YFSETQ. The CDR3 coding sequence is TGCGCCAGCAGCTTACGGGCCCCCTCCTACGAGCAGTACTTC. Protein: CASSLRAPSYEQYF.

The rearrangement uses TRBV20-1 and TRBJ2-1, with D hard to call. Per germline, CDR1 DFQATT and CDR2 SNEGSKA (reference sequence). This CDR3 contains 12 residues. Trimming left V 3 bases short and J 4 bases short, with 7 bases between. The CDR3 here is CSASQIYNEQFF. The CDR3 DNA sequence: TGCAGTGCTAGCCAGATTTACAATGAGCAGTTCTTC.

The chain combines TRBV11-3 with TRBJ2-1; 13 bases fit TRBD2. Losses at the gene ends were 4 bases for V and 9 bases for J; bases not matched to a gene: 15. The CDR3 has 18 amino acids. In germline, CDR1 is SGHNT, CDR2 YENEEA. The CDR3 is CASSSQPQLAGGPGEQFF. CDR3 coding DNA: TGTGCCAGCAGCTCTCAGCCCCAACTAGCGGGAGGGCCCGGTGAGCAGTTCTTC.

This clonotype was detected only a few times. V is TRBV18 and J is TRBJ2-4, with D perhaps matching TRBD2 (5 bases). The CDR3 is 14 residues long. Trimming stripped 6 bases from V and 0 bases from J, with 9 bases between. The germline V gene has CDR1 KGHSH and CDR2 LQKENI. The CDR3 coding sequence is TGTGCCAGCTCCCAGGACTTAGCCAAAAACATTCAGTACTTC. Translated: CASSQDLAKNIQYF.

V gene TRBV10-3 combines with J gene TRBJ2-1; perhaps TRBD1 as D (6 bases). From germline, CDR1 is ENHRY and CDR2 SYGVKD. This CDR3 has 12 amino acids. Trimming cost V 7 bases and J 5 bases, with 9 bases left between them. CDR3 protein: CAIKGTHNEQFF. CDR3 DNA sequence: TGTGCCATCAAAGGGACACACAATGAGCAGTTCTTC.

For the CDR3, the DNA is TGTGCCAGCAGCCAAGATGGGAGGGGACAAGAGACCCAGTACTTC. It yields the protein CASSQDGRGQETQYF. The chain carries TRBV3-1 and TRBJ2-5; the match to TRBD2 covers 7 bases. CDR1 is LGHDT and CDR2 is YNNKEL in the germline V gene (reference sequence). Trimming cost V 0 bases and J 2 bases; bases outside gene matches: 3. CDR3 length equals 15 residues.